This note documents a single TCR beta chain sequence. The patients serving as multiple sclerosis controls were treatment-naive. They had stable or active relapsing-remitting disease and fulfilled revised McDonald criteria. FACS was used to enrich TEMRA cells, whereas the CD8+ and CD4+ T cells were obtained by negative isolation. The sample comes from a study of CD8 T cells in Susac syndrome. Germline V gives CDR1 GTSNPN, CDR2 SVGIG (reference sequence). Germline trimming cut 5 bases from V and 5 bases from J; bases unmatched to any gene: 7. The length of the CDR3 is 14 residues. Reverse transcription of roughly 0.5 to 1 ug RNA was carried out with random hexamers. TCRdb analysed the immunoSEQ multiplex PCR reads with MiXCR anew, one entry per CDR3 protein. The data contain a few hundred thousand distinct CDR3 sequences, just under 95% of them singletons.

The TCR sequence derives from a human donor with multiple sclerosis. Sequenced: CD4+ T cells from PBMCs. J is TRBJ2-2 and V is TRBV30, with TRBD1 matching 8 bases. DNA for the CDR3: TGTGCCTGGTTCAAGGGACAGGCAACCGGGGAGCTGTTTTTT. Translation gives CAWFKGQATGELFF. Complete variable domain (other parts from reference TRBV30 and TRBJ2-2): SQTIHQWPATLVQPVGSPLSLECTVEGTSNPNLYWYRQAAGRGLQLLFYSVGIGQISSEVPQNLSASRPQDRQFILSSKKLLLSDSGFYLCAWFKGQATGELFFGEGSRLTVL.